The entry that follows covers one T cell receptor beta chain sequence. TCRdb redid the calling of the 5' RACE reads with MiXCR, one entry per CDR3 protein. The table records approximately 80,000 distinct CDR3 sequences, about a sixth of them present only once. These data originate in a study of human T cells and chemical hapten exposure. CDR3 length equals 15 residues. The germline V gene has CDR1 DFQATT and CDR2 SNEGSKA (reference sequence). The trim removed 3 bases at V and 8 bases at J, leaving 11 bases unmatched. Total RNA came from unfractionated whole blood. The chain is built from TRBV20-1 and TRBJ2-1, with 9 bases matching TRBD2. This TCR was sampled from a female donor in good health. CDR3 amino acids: CSASDGGRGSDEQFF. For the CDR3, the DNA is TGCAGTGCTAGTGATGGCGGGAGGGGGAGTGATGAGCAGTTCTTC.